These 7 T cell receptor beta chains came from one sample sequenced in a study of blood T cell repertoires in COVID-19. TCRdb's copy holds only in-frame clones and misses some; the assay was immunoSEQ multiplex PCR. The sample lists around 370,000 clones; 70% to 90% were seen once. The material sequenced was PBMCs or T cells enriched from blood (not recorded which). The receptor source for this set is a woman younger than 30 who had recovered from COVID-19.

The rearrangement links TRBV7-9 to TRBJ1-1; 8 bases agree with TRBD1. The CDR3 is 14 amino acids. Germline V lookup: CDR1 SEHNR, CDR2 FQNEAQ (reference sequence). Unmatched junction bases numbered 4, after V lost 6 bases and J lost 1 base. The CDR3 DNA reads TGTGCCAGCAGGACCGGGACAGGGAACACTGAAGCTTTCTTT. Translating gives CASRTGTGNTEAFF.

This clone came up once. This chain connects TRBV19 to TRBJ1-1; D might be TRBD1 (5 bases). V lost 7 bases and J lost 1, with 25 bases in between. CDR3 size: 18 residues. CDR1 and CDR2 from the germline V gene are LNHDA and SQIVND (reference sequence). The CDR3 bases are TGTGCCAGTACCCATCATCCCTCTCTGACAGAGGAGAACACTGAAGCTTTCTTT. It translates to CASTHHPSLTEENTEAFF.

The chain is built from TRBV18 and TRBJ1-2; 9 bases are a match to TRBD1. The ends lost 2 bases at V and 2 bases at J; junction bases unmatched: 3. This CDR3 contains 15 residues. The germline V gene has CDR1 KGHSH and CDR2 LQKENI. CDR3 in amino acids: CASSPKGQGNYGYTF. The CDR3 DNA follows: TGTGCCAGCTCACCAAAAGGACAGGGGAACTATGGCTACACCTTC.

This sequence joins TRBV4-2 and TRBJ2-3; 12 nucleotides agree with TRBD2. CDR3 length: 18 residues. The V gene's germline CDR1 is LGHNA and CDR2 YNFKEQ. The V and J ends lost 0 bases and 3 bases, in that order; junction bases with no gene match: 7. The CDR3 sequence is CASSQDGASGGATDTQYF. The CDR3 region has the DNA TGTGCCAGCAGCCAAGACGGGGCTAGCGGGGGGGCGACAGATACGCAGTATTTT.

The DNA for the CDR3 is TGTGCCAGCATCTCCCAGGGGACAGGGATGGTCTCCGGCTACACCTTC. Protein: CASISQGTGMVSGYTF. The chain carries TRBV5-5 and TRBJ1-2, with 9 bases matching TRBD1. CDR1 is SGHKS and CDR2 is YYEKEE in the germline V gene (reference sequence). V shed 6 bases and J 8 bases; nucleotides not matched to a gene: 17. This CDR3 contains 16 residues.

About this clone: In the same sample, other DNA sequences code for this CDR3. The genes are TRBV25-1 and TRBJ2-1, with 7 bases aligning to TRBD2. There are 12 residues in the CDR3. Per germline, CDR1 MGHDK and CDR2 SYGVNS. Losses at the gene ends were 4 bases for V and 10 bases for J; bases not matched to a gene: 4. CDR3 DNA sequence: TGTGCCAGCAGTGCCCCGGGGGGAGAGCAGTTCTTC. It is translated as CASSAPGGEQFF.

This chain connects TRBV19 to TRBJ1-4; possibly TRBD1 for D (6 bases). Trimming removed 0 bases at V and 6 bases at J, with 11 bases between. Germline V gene sequence: CDR1 LNHDA, CDR2 SQIVND (reference sequence). The CDR3 runs 15 residues. The CDR3 nucleotides read TGTGCCAGTAGTATAGACCTCCCAGGGGATGAAAAACTGTTTTTT. As protein: CASSIDLPGDEKLFF.